The 30 T cell receptor beta chains below all came from one sample that was sequenced in a study of read filtering for tumor transcriptome and immune sequencing (TCRdb year 2020). This sample was sequenced with an Illumina HiSeq 4000. Starting from 350 to 450 ng RNA, TCR libraries were constructed with the Immunoverse kit using molecular barcoded adaptors that cover the alpha/delta and beta/gamma chains. Clones were called with MiXCR by TCRdb after fastp trimmed the public reads at Q25, and only in-frame beta chains were retained. Rows merge per CDR3 protein into single entries with the most common DNA and genes. The sample contains 40,000 to 55,000 distinct CDR3 sequences, 15% to 20% of them found a single time. Roughly 15% of the sample goes to the ten largest clones. The sample comprised a population of CD138-negative cells sorted from bone marrow. This specimen's cell subset or site label, per the study, means: bone marrow mononuclear cells depleted of CD138+ plasma/myeloma cells by negative magnetic selection. The receptors derive from a donor at least 40 years old with multiple myeloma.

This clonotype occurred many times. The chain couples TRBV19 to TRBJ2-6; no reliable D call. CDR1 and CDR2 (germline): LNHDA, SQIVND (reference sequence). V lost 7 bases, J lost 0 bases, and 16 bases lay in between. The length of the CDR3 is 17 residues. In DNA form, the CDR3 reads TGTGCCAGTACGTATACCGGGTCCCGCTCTGGGGCCAACGTCCTGACTTTC. As protein: CASTYTGSRSGANVLTF.

Turning to this clonotype: Germline and junction disagree at one end, which may indicate a read error. The chain is built from TRBV20-1 and TRBJ2-7, with TRBD1 matching over 10 bases. Per germline, CDR1 DFQATT and CDR2 SNEGSKA (reference sequence). The CDR3 is made up of 17 amino acids. In DNA form, the CDR3 reads TGCAGTGCTGGAGACGACAGGGGGCGTTCACCCCCCTACGAGCAGCACTTC. This translates into CSAGDDRGRSPPYEQHF.

This clonotype occurred many times. The rearrangement joins TRBV5-1 to TRBJ2-5; TRBD2 matches at 13 bases. Germline V lookup: CDR1 SGHRS, CDR2 YFSETQ. V was clipped by 2 bases and J by 2 bases; unmatched bases: 9. This CDR3 has 18 amino acids. CDR3 nucleotide sequence: TGCGCCAGCAGCTTAGGACTAGCGGGAGACGGGGGGCAAGAGACCCAGTACTTC. Translation gives CASSLGLAGDGGQETQYF.

Points on this clonotype: Without the conserved terminal phenylalanine or tryptophan, this CDR3 likely stems from a read error. This rearrangement joins TRBV12-3 or TRBV12-4 to TRBJ2-6; no clear D. With 7 bases removed from V and 3 bases from J, the gap between germline ends came to 7 bases. The CDR3 spans 13 residues. The CDR3 region is CASTFRGANVLTS. The CDR3 DNA is TGTGCCAGCACTTTTCGTGGGGCCAACGTCCTGACTTCC.

This clonotype showed up many times. The chain carries TRBV28 and TRBJ2-7; D may be TRBD2 (5 bases). The CDR3 extends over 13 amino acids. V was shortened by 5 bases and J by 5 bases, with 13 bases between the two germline ends. The germline V gene has CDR1 MDHEN and CDR2 SYDVKM. CDR3 DNA: TGTGCCAGCAGTGACCGCGGGTGGGACGAGCAGTACTTC. Encoded protein: CASSDRGWDEQYF. Variable domain in full (rest from reference TRBV28 and TRBJ2-7): DVKVTQSSRYLVKRTGEKVFLECVQDMDHENMFWYRQDPGLGLRLIYFSYDVKMKEKGDIPEGYSVSREKKERFSLILESASTNQTSMYLCASSDRGWDEQYFGPGTRLTVT.

This clonotype was counted many times. V gene TRBV20-1 combines with J gene TRBJ1-1; D uncertain. Trimming cost V 4 bases and J 5 bases, with 14 bases left between them. Germline CDR1 DFQATT, CDR2 SNEGSKA (reference sequence). The CDR3 totals 13 residues. The CDR3 sequence is CSAIPNLGTEAFF. The CDR3 bases are TGCAGTGCTATCCCAAATTTAGGGACTGAAGCTTTCTTT.

This clonotype occurred many times. The genes are TRBV6-6 and TRBJ2-1, with 9 bases aligning to TRBD1. The CDR3 covers 18 residues. Germline CDR1 is MNHNY and CDR2 is SVGAGI (reference sequence). V lost 4 bases and J lost 3; bases outside the gene matches: 13. The CDR3 loop is CASSSFNTGTGLYNEQFF. The CDR3 coding sequence is TGTGCCAGCAGTTCCTTCAACACCGGGACAGGGCTCTACAATGAGCAGTTCTTC.

Ten or more counts support this clonotype. The chain has TRBV11-2 and TRBJ2-1; possible D gene TRBD2, 5 bases. V was trimmed by 0 bases and J by 1 base, leaving 7 bases between them. Germline CDR1 and CDR2: SGHAT and FQNNGV. The CDR3 runs to 15 residues. Written as DNA, the CDR3 is TGTGCCAGCAGCTTAGATAGAGGGTCCTACAATGAGCAGTTCTTC. Protein: CASSLDRGSYNEQFF.

This clonotype occurred a few times. The chain uses TRBV24-1 and TRBJ2-1; 9 bases map to TRBD1. There are 16 residues in the CDR3. V was clipped by 5 bases and J by 7 bases; unmatched bases: 11. Germline CDR1 is KGHDR and CDR2 is SFDVKD. The CDR3 here is CATSGLDRGGGNEQFF. CDR3 in DNA: TGTGCCACCAGTGGCCTGGACAGGGGAGGTGGTAATGAGCAGTTCTTC.

This clonotype was seen at least ten times. CDR3 nucleotides: TGCGCCAGCAGCCAACCCCGCAGGGACTCCTACGAGCAGTACTTC. Amino acids: CASSQPRRDSYEQYF. V and J are TRBV4-1 and TRBJ2-7; maybe TRBD1 (5 bases). The CDR3 runs 15 residues. Germline CDR1 is MGHRA and CDR2 is YSYEKL. V lost 2 bases, J lost 0 bases, and 11 bases lay in between.

This clonotype was found many times. V gene TRBV19 combines with J gene TRBJ2-1; weak D call: TRBD1 (5 bases). CDR1 and CDR2 (germline): LNHDA, SQIVND (reference sequence). This CDR3 has 16 amino acids. The V end was cut by 6 bases, the J end by 4 bases, with 19 bases between. CDR3 sequence: CASSPYEDIGYNEQFF. CDR3 nucleotides: TGTGCCAGTAGCCCCTATGAGGACATCGGGTACAATGAGCAGTTCTTC.

J is TRBJ1-5 and V is TRBV9, with D hard to call. CDR1 is SGDLS, CDR2 YYNGEE, per germline. The CDR3 has 13 amino acids. V dropped 3 bases and J dropped 5 bases, with 9 bases sitting between them. The CDR3 DNA reads as TGTGCCAGCAGCGCCAGCTGGGATCAGCCCCAGCATTTT. Translated: CASSASWDQPQHF. The whole variable domain, remainder taken from reference TRBV9 and TRBJ1-5, is DSGVTQTPKHLITATGQRVTLRCSPRSGDLSVYWYQQSLDQGLQFLIQYYNGEERAKGNILERFSAQQFPDLHSELNLSSLELGDSALYFCASSASWDQPQHFGDGTRLSIL.

This clonotype was recorded many times. V and J are TRBV28 and TRBJ2-7, with no clear D. V was shortened by 6 bases and J by 6 bases, with 9 bases between the two germline ends. Germline-derived CDR1 and CDR2 are MDHEN and SYDVKM. CDR3 length: 11 residues. The CDR3 reads CASSSFPEQYF. CDR3 sequence (DNA): TGTGCCAGCAGCTCTTTTCCCGAGCAGTACTTC.

There are many counts of this clonotype. V gene TRBV11-2 combines with J gene TRBJ2-3, with D maybe TRBD2 (6 bases). The germline V and J ends were trimmed by 6 bases and 0 bases, with 16 bases remaining between them. Germline V gene data show CDR1 as SGHAT and CDR2 as FQNNGV. The CDR3 totals 16 residues. The CDR3 DNA follows: TGTGCCAGCAGACCTGAAGCGGGCACTAGCACAGATACGCAGTATTTT. Translating it yields CASRPEAGTSTDTQYF.

This clonotype is medium-sized (0.01 to 0.1%) within its sample. The chain is built from TRBV14 and TRBJ2-6; unclear D gene. CDR3 size: 15 residues. From germline, CDR1 is SGHDN and CDR2 FVKESK. Trimming left V 4 bases short and J 1 base short, with 8 bases between. The CDR3 DNA is TGTGCCAGCAGCCCCCTTCCATCTGGGGCCAACGTCCTGACTTTC. The encoded protein is CASSPLPSGANVLTF. The variable domain in full, completed from reference TRBV14 and TRBJ2-6, reads EAGVTQFPSHSVIEKGQTVTLRCDPISGHDNLYWYRRVMGKEIKFLLHFVKESKQDESGMPNNRFLAERTGGTYSTLKVQPAELEDSGVYFCASSPLPSGANVLTFGAGSRLTVL.

Ten or more counts support this clonotype. The rearrangement uses TRBV19 and TRBJ2-1; TRBD2 agrees at 8 bases. Germline CDR1 LNHDA, CDR2 SQIVND (reference sequence). This CDR3 region has 18 residues. The ends lost 4 bases at V and 2 bases at J; junction bases unmatched: 13. Here the CDR3 DNA reads TGTGCCAGTAGTACCCTCGGGGGGGTTAGAATCCCCTACAATGAGCAGTTCTTC. Translated: CASSTLGGVRIPYNEQFF. The variable domain in full, completed from reference TRBV19 and TRBJ2-1, reads DGGITQSPKYLFRKEGQNVTLSCEQNLNHDAMYWYRQDPGQGLRLIYYSQIVNDFQKGDIAEGYSVSREKKESFPLTVTSAQKNPTAFYLCASSTLGGVRIPYNEQFFGPGTRLTVL.

A note on this clonotype: A single base separates this from a much larger clone, so it may be a read error. The CDR3 does not close with the conserved phenylalanine or tryptophan, likely indicating a read error. This chain uses TRBV5-1 with TRBJ2-2, with a tentative D call TRBD1 (7 bases). Germline values: CDR1 SGHRS, CDR2 YFSETQ. The V gene lost 0 bases and the J gene lost 4 bases, with 10 bases spanning the gap. This CDR3 has 15 residues. CDR3 region: CASSLDQGGTGELFL. The DNA of the CDR3 is TGCGCCAGCAGCTTGGATCAGGGGGGCACCGGGGAGCTGTTTCTT.

With respect to this clonotype: Possible read error: a much larger clone is one base away. V is TRBV11-3 and J is TRBJ1-1, with TRBD1 matching 7 bases. Germline-derived CDR1 and CDR2 are SGHNT and YENEEA. CDR3 length: 12 amino acids. CDR3 loop: CVSSRRQGEAFF. The CDR3 DNA follows: TGTGTCAGCAGCCGACGACAGGGAGAAGCTTTCTTT.

This clonotype was detected many times. This sequence joins TRBV29-1 and TRBJ2-5; TRBD2 might be the D (5 bases). Germline V gene sequence: CDR1 SQVTM, CDR2 ANQGSEA. This CDR3 has 13 amino acids. In nucleotides, the CDR3 is TGCAGTGCTCAAGTTACTAGGCAAGAGACCCAGTACTTC. The encoded protein is CSAQVTRQETQYF.

J is TRBJ2-3 and V is TRBV3-1; D gene unclear. V lost 0 bases and J 3 bases, leaving 7 bases between the germline ends. There are 14 residues in the CDR3. CDR1 is LGHDT and CDR2 is YNNKEL in the germline V gene (reference sequence). CDR3: CASSQDARTDTQYF. As DNA, the CDR3 is TGTGCCAGCAGCCAAGATGCAAGGACAGATACGCAGTATTTT.

This clonotype has a count of ten or more. This chain uses TRBV5-1 with TRBJ1-1; D gene ambiguous. Germline CDR1 SGHRS, CDR2 YFSETQ. V was pared by 1 base and J by 1 base, with 11 bases between. The CDR3 is 15 amino acids. This CDR3 is CASSLSPTENTEAFF. Written as DNA, the CDR3 is TGCGCCAGCAGCTTGTCGCCTACAGAGAACACTGAAGCTTTCTTT.

This clonotype occurred many times. The chain employs TRBV7-9 and TRBJ1-3; TRBD1 might be the D (6 bases). Looked up from germline, CDR1 is SEHNR and CDR2 is FQNEAQ (reference sequence). The CDR3 extends over 17 amino acids. Trimming removed 1 base from V and 0 bases from J, with 13 bases in between. The CDR3 loop reads CASSLVGQKSSGNTIYF. In DNA, the CDR3 is TGTGCCAGCAGCTTAGTTGGACAGAAGAGCTCTGGAAACACCATATATTTT.

V and J are TRBV28 and TRBJ1-5, with D unresolved. V was clipped by 7 bases and J by 3 bases, with 7 bases between them. This CDR3 is 12 amino acids long. Germline V gene sequence: CDR1 MDHEN, CDR2 SYDVKM. DNA for the CDR3: TGTGCCAGCACCTCTTACAATCAGCCCCAGCATTTT. As protein: CASTSYNQPQHF.

This clonotype turned up a few times. This chain's CDR3 is CASRAGGLDQPQHF. The CDR3 DNA is TGTGCCAGCAGGGCGGGAGGGTTGGATCAGCCCCAGCATTTT. The chain carries TRBV27 and TRBJ1-5; the D is unclear. The germline V and J ends were trimmed by 6 bases and 5 bases, with 14 bases remaining between them. The CDR3 runs to 14 residues. Germline loops: CDR1 MNHEY, CDR2 SMNVEV (reference sequence).

Relative to its sample, this clonotype is medium-sized (0.01 to 0.1%). This chain connects TRBV20-1 to TRBJ2-7, with D hard to call. The ends were cut back, 0 bases at V and 4 bases at J, with 10 bases in the middle. The CDR3 extends over 13 amino acids. Germline V gives CDR1 DFQATT, CDR2 SNEGSKA (reference sequence). CDR3 in DNA: TGCAGTGCTAGAGATCGCACCGATTACGAGCAGTACTTC. This sequence encodes CSARDRTDYEQYF.

At least ten counts were recorded for this clonotype. The CDR3 spells CASNGKRGYNEQFF. The CDR3 DNA is TGTGCCAGCAATGGGAAGCGGGGCTATAATGAGCAGTTCTTC. The rearrangement joins TRBV2 to TRBJ2-1; 7 positions agree with TRBD2. Germline values: CDR1 SNHLY, CDR2 FYNNEI. The CDR3 sequence is 14 residues long. V lost 7 bases and J lost 7; bases outside the gene matches: 10.

This clonotype has only a few counts. This rearrangement joins TRBV29-1 to TRBJ2-7; D gene unclear. V lost 6 bases and J 0 bases, leaving 9 bases between the germline ends. The CDR3 loop spans 12 amino acids. Germline lookup yields CDR1 SQVTM and CDR2 ANQGSEA. The DNA for the CDR3 is TGCAGCGTCGGAAAGGCCTCCTACGAGCAGTACTTC. The encoded protein is CSVGKASYEQYF.

This clonotype was observed at least ten times. The rearrangement joins TRBV11-3 to TRBJ1-4; D may be TRBD1 (5 bases). The CDR3 consists of 14 residues. The V gene lost 2 bases and the J gene lost 5 bases, with 9 bases spanning the gap. CDR1 and CDR2 (germline): SGHNT, YENEEA. The DNA for the CDR3 is TGTGCCAGCAGCTTAAGGGGTCGGAATGAAAAACTGTTTTTT. Translation gives CASSLRGRNEKLFF.

This clonotype came up many times. The chain joins TRBV6-1 to TRBJ1-5; D is perhaps TRBD1 (6 bases). The V and J ends lost 8 bases and 1 base respectively, with 15 bases between them. The CDR3 spans 15 residues. Per germline, CDR1 MNHNS and CDR2 SASEGT. The DNA of the CDR3 is TGTGCCAGCCTCTGGGGGCAGCCAAGCAATCAGCCCCAGCATTTT. It encodes CASLWGQPSNQPQHF.

The table lists this clonotype with many counts. The chain combines TRBV7-3 with TRBJ2-3; D gene uncertain. Trimming took 4 bases from V and 5 from J, leaving 10 bases between them. Germline assignment: CDR1 SGHTA and CDR2 FQGTGA. The CDR3 spans 13 residues. The CDR3 DNA follows: TGTGCCAGCAGCTATTCGGACGGAGATACGCAGTATTTT. Translating gives CASSYSDGDTQYF. The full variable domain, with the rest looked up from reference TRBV7-3 and TRBJ2-3, is GAGVSQTPSNKVTEKGKYVELRCDPISGHTALYWYRQSLGQGPEFLIYFQGTGAADDSGLPNDRFFAVRPEGSVSTLKIQRTERGDSAVYLCASSYSDGDTQYFGPGTRLTVL.